These 24 T cell receptor beta chains originate from one sample sequenced in a study of beta chain features in type 1 diabetes. Reverse transcribing all isolated RNA meant expressed TCRB transcripts were sequenced. Profiling relied on immunoSEQ multiplex PCR, and the TCRdb table lists in-frame clones only, not all of them. The sample contains about 620,000 clones, roughly 15% of which appear only once. Sequencing input: naive CD4+ T cells from blood. The receptor set was obtained from a man younger than 30 in good health.

V and J are TRBV5-6 and TRBJ1-5; 10 nucleotides align to TRBD1. Germline lookup yields CDR1 SGHDT and CDR2 YYEEEE. V lost 2 bases and J lost 1; bases outside the gene matches: 3. This CDR3 spans 16 amino acids. CDR3 in amino acids: CASSLRGQGSNQPQHF. As DNA, the CDR3 is TGTGCCAGCAGCTTACGGGGACAGGGGAGCAATCAGCCCCAGCATTTT.

This clone was counted a few times. In DNA, the CDR3 is TGCGCCAGCAGCTGGGGCGGACTCGGAGATACGCAGTATTTT. Protein product: CASSWGGLGDTQYF. The V and J genes are TRBV5-1 and TRBJ2-3; either TRBD1 or TRBD2 may supply D (5 bases each). The V gene lost 3 bases and the J gene lost 5 bases, with 13 bases spanning the gap. The CDR3 contains 14 residues. CDR1 and CDR2 from the germline V gene are SGHRS and YFSETQ.

The rearrangement joins TRBV11-2 to TRBJ2-5; tentative D call: TRBD2 (6 bases). Per the germline V gene, CDR1 is SGHAT and CDR2 is FQNNGV. Trimming shortened V by 2 bases and J by 2 bases, and 9 bases separated the two germline ends. The CDR3 loop spans 14 amino acids. CDR3 sequence reads: CASSLRRGQETQYF. The CDR3, as DNA: TGTGCCAGCAGCTTAAGGAGGGGACAAGAGACCCAGTACTTC.

This clone has more than one count but fewer than ten. The CDR3 DNA reads as TGTGCCAGCAGCGGGTGGAGCGGCAATCAGCCCCAGCATTTT. Translated: CASSGWSGNQPQHF. The chain carries TRBV27 and TRBJ1-5; D gene unclear. The germline V and J ends were trimmed by 6 bases and 2 bases, with 11 bases remaining between them. Per germline, CDR1 MNHEY and CDR2 SMNVEV (reference sequence). The CDR3 length is 14 residues.

Only a few counts were recorded for this clone. The V call is TRBV12-5, the J call TRBJ2-5; 8 bases are a match to TRBD1. CDR3 length: 12 amino acids. Germline CDR1 reads LGHNT; CDR2 reads FRNRAP. Losses at the gene ends were 6 bases for V and 5 bases for J; bases not matched to a gene: 2. The DNA of the CDR3 is TGTGCTAGTGGCCGGGACAGGGAGACCCAGTACTTC. This gives the protein CASGRDRETQYF.

The rearrangement uses TRBV5-4 and TRBJ2-1; the match to TRBD1 covers 9 bases. Germline V gene sequence: CDR1 SGHNT, CDR2 YYREEE (reference sequence). The trim removed 2 bases at V and 4 bases at J, leaving 4 bases unmatched. This CDR3 is 15 amino acids long. CDR3 bases: TGTGCCAGCAGCTTCCGGACAGGGGATTACAATGAGCAGTTCTTC. Translated, it gives CASSFRTGDYNEQFF.

This clone was counted between two and nine times. The chain combines TRBV28 with TRBJ1-1; D uncertain. The CDR3 totals 14 residues. Between the trimmed V and J ends, which lost 1 base and 1 base, there was a span of 7 bases. Germline assignment: CDR1 MDHEN and CDR2 SYDVKM. CDR3 sequence (DNA): TGTGCCAGCAGTTTATTCAGTAAGAACACTGAAGCTTTCTTT. It is translated as CASSLFSKNTEAFF.

The gene calls are TRBV7-3 and TRBJ1-2; D might be TRBD1 (6 bases). The length of the CDR3 is 13 residues. From germline, CDR1 is SGHTA and CDR2 FQGTGA. V lost 0 bases, J lost 10 bases, and 12 bases lay in between. The CDR3 protein is CASSLTAGAAYTF. The CDR3 DNA is TGTGCCAGCAGCTTAACGGCAGGGGCAGCCTACACCTTC.

This sequence joins TRBV9 and TRBJ2-3; 10 bases match TRBD2. Germline trimming cut 3 bases from V and 5 bases from J; bases unmatched to any gene: 12. This CDR3 comprises 17 residues. CDR1 SGDLS and CDR2 YYNGEE come from the germline V gene. The DNA of the CDR3 is TGTGCCAGCAGCGCCCGATCCTCGGGACTAGCGCAAGATACGCAGTATTTT. It is translated as CASSARSSGLAQDTQYF.

This sequence joins TRBV10-3 and TRBJ1-1; D is uncertain. V lost 10 bases and J 0 bases, leaving 15 bases between the germline ends. CDR1 is ENHRY and CDR2 is SYGVKD in the germline V gene. The CDR3 spans 14 residues. CDR3 coding DNA: TGTGCCACGACAAGTGACAAGATGAACACTGAAGCTTTCTTT. This encodes CATTSDKMNTEAFF.

With respect to this clone: Sequence at one end of the junction differs from germline and may be a read error. The chain has TRBV7-2 and TRBJ1-1, with TRBD1 matching over 9 bases. This CDR3 has 17 amino acids. In germline, CDR1 is SGHTA, CDR2 FQGNSA. The CDR3 DNA sequence: TGTGCCAGCAGCTTAGTAGGGACCGGGACAGGGTACACCGAAGCTTTCTTT. The encoded protein is CASSLVGTGTGYTEAFF. Full variable domain (remainder filled in from reference TRBV7-2 and TRBJ1-1): GAGVSQSPSNKVTEKGKDVELRCDPISGHTALYWYRQSLGQGLEFLIYFQGNSAPDKSGLPSDRFSAERTGGSVSTLTIQRTQQEDSAVYLCASSLVGTGTGYTEAFFGQGTRLTVV.

V and J are TRBV4-3 and TRBJ1-1, with D hard to call. This CDR3 has 16 residues. The germline V and J ends were trimmed by 5 bases and 3 bases, with 19 bases remaining between them. The germline gives CDR1 LGHNA, CDR2 YSLEER. This CDR3 is CASSLRAAGRHTEAFF. DNA for the CDR3: TGCGCCAGCAGCTTAAGGGCCGCCGGGAGGCACACTGAAGCTTTCTTT.

The CDR3 reads CASSIPGTNYGYTF. Here the CDR3 DNA reads TGTGCCAGCAGCATCCCGGGGACCAACTATGGCTACACCTTC. This chain joins TRBV7-2 and TRBJ1-2; TRBD1 might be the D (5 bases). CDR3 size: 14 residues. V was pared by 5 bases and J by 2 bases, with 12 bases between. The germline CDR1 and CDR2 sequences are SGHTA and FQGNSA.

The V gene is TRBV27, the J gene TRBJ2-3; the match to TRBD1 covers 12 bases. The CDR3 totals 16 residues. The ends lost 7 bases at V and 0 bases at J; junction bases unmatched: 5. Germline CDR1 reads MNHEY; CDR2 reads SMNVEV (reference sequence). In DNA form, the CDR3 reads TGTGCCAGCAAGGGGACAGGGGGCCTAAGCACAGATACGCAGTATTTT. The encoded protein is CASKGTGGLSTDTQYF.

This clone was counted a few times. The gene calls are TRBV6-5 and TRBJ2-7, with TRBD2 identical over 7 bases. The V and J ends lost 8 bases and 0 bases, in that order; junction bases with no gene match: 7. The CDR3 totals 14 residues. Germline V gene data show CDR1 as MNHEY and CDR2 as SVGAGI. DNA for the CDR3: TGTGCCAGCCGACGGGACTATTCCTCCTACGAGCAGTACTTC. This codes for CASRRDYSSYEQYF.

V gene TRBV7-3 combines with J gene TRBJ1-5, with 9 bases that match TRBD1. The CDR3 loop spans 18 amino acids. Per germline, CDR1 SGHTA and CDR2 FQGTGA. Trimming took 5 bases from V and 0 from J; bases not matched to a gene: 11. DNA of the CDR3: TGTGCCAGCAGCCAGACAGGGGGGGCGGATTATAGCAATCAGCCCCAGCATTTT. Translating gives CASSQTGGADYSNQPQHF. Full variable domain (missing parts from reference TRBV7-3 and TRBJ1-5): GAGVSQTPSNKVTEKGKYVELRCDPISGHTALYWYRQSLGQGPEFLIYFQGTGAADDSGLPNDRFFAVRPEGSVSTLKIQRTERGDSAVYLCASSQTGGADYSNQPQHFGDGTRLSIL.

This clone turned up a few times. J is TRBJ1-4 and V is TRBV27; D is perhaps TRBD1 (6 bases). Germline loops: CDR1 MNHEY, CDR2 SMNVEV (reference sequence). Trimming cost V 5 bases and J 4 bases, with 14 bases left between them. There are 15 residues in the CDR3. CDR3 in DNA: TGTGCCAGCAGTCCCCGGACAGACGGTAATGAAAAACTGTTTTTT. Translated: CASSPRTDGNEKLFF.

Notes on this clone: A much larger clone differs from this one at a single base, so this may be a read error. The genes are TRBV7-8 and TRBJ2-5, with D unclear. In germline, CDR1 is SGHVS, CDR2 FQNEAQ. V lost 2 bases, J lost 5 bases, and 3 bases lay in between. The CDR3 totals 11 residues. DNA for the CDR3: TGTGCCAGCAGCTTATCCGAGACCCAGTACTTC. Its protein is CASSLSETQYF.

The chain combines TRBV30 with TRBJ1-1, with TRBD1 matching 8 bases. Trimming removed 5 bases from V and 4 bases from J; junction bases left unmatched: 3. Germline lookup yields CDR1 GTSNPN and CDR2 SVGIG (reference sequence). The CDR3 has 12 amino acids. Here the CDR3 reads CAWGQGGTEAFF. The CDR3 nucleotides read TGTGCCTGGGGACAGGGAGGCACTGAAGCTTTCTTT. The entire variable domain, with the rest obtained from reference TRBV30 and TRBJ1-1, is as follows: SQTIHQWPATLVQPVGSPLSLECTVEGTSNPNLYWYRQAAGRGLQLLFYSVGIGQISSEVPQNLSASRPQDRQFILSSKKLLLSDSGFYLCAWGQGGTEAFFGQGTRLTVV.

There are a few counts of this clone. The chain joins TRBV10-3 to TRBJ1-2; a weak D match, TRBD1 (6 bases). Trimming stripped 6 bases from V and 2 bases from J, with 10 bases between. Germline V gene sequence: CDR1 ENHRY, CDR2 SYGVKD. The CDR3 is made up of 13 amino acids. The CDR3 loop is CAIRTGTNYGYTF. Written as DNA, the CDR3 is TGTGCCATCAGAACCGGGACAAACTATGGCTACACCTTC.

The gene calls are TRBV9 and TRBJ2-7; D is possibly TRBD2 (7 bases). Germline V gives CDR1 SGDLS, CDR2 YYNGEE. Trimming took off 0 bases at V and 6 bases at J, with 13 bases between the two ends. The CDR3 loop spans 14 amino acids. The CDR3 spells CASSVAQGRGEQYF. The CDR3 DNA reads as TGTGCCAGCAGCGTAGCCCAGGGGAGGGGCGAGCAGTACTTC.

This clone was recorded a few times. This chain uses TRBV4-3 with TRBJ2-7; D call uncertain. The V gene lost 0 bases and the J gene lost 0 bases, with 15 bases spanning the gap. The CDR3 runs to 17 residues. Germline CDR1 and CDR2: LGHNA and YSLEER. CDR3 DNA sequence: TGCGCCAGCAGCCAAGAACTGGCAGGCTCCGTCTCCTACGAGCAGTACTTC. Encoded protein: CASSQELAGSVSYEQYF.

This clone was counted a few times. The chain has TRBV4-3 and TRBJ2-6; tentative D call: TRBD2 (5 bases). CDR1 is LGHNA, CDR2 YSLEER, per germline. Trimming cost V 3 bases and J 2 bases, with 17 bases left between them. The CDR3 is 18 amino acids. The CDR3 bases are TGCGCCAGCAGCCAGGATCCGCCGGCGGGTGCTGGGGCCAACGTCCTGACTTTC. Residues: CASSQDPPAGAGANVLTF.

V usage is TRBV30 and J usage is TRBJ1-5; D perhaps matches TRBD1 (6 bases). Germline CDR1 GTSNPN, CDR2 SVGIG (reference sequence). The CDR3 sequence is 14 residues long. The V end lost 5 bases, the J end lost 0 bases, and 11 bases lay between the germline ends. In DNA form, the CDR3 reads TGTGCCTGGGGTAGACAGGATAGCAATCAGCCCCAGCATTTT. Its translation is CAWGRQDSNQPQHF.